These 30 T cell receptor beta chains share one sample of origin, sequenced in a study of PD-1 blockade in classical Hodgkin lymphoma. The assay was immunoSEQ multiplex PCR, and TCRdb's table has in-frame clones only and misses some. The sample contains about 9,200 clones, 65% to 85% of which appear only once. Sample time point: cycle 4 day 1 (C4D1), after about 6 weeks of nivolumab. Every patient was affected by relapse after autologous stem cell transplantation, while exposure to brentuximab vedotin was not uniform. This specimen consisted of peripheral blood mononuclear cells (PBMCs), obtained before the fourth cycle of nivolumab. The receptors were sampled from a human donor with classical Hodgkin lymphoma.

The chain is built from TRBV4-1 and TRBJ2-7, with unresolved D. V was clipped by 4 bases and J by 3 bases, with 16 bases between them. The CDR3 sequence is 15 residues long. Per the germline V gene, CDR1 is MGHRA and CDR2 is YSYEKL. This CDR3 reads CASSPTGRPDYEQYF. CDR3 DNA sequence: TGCGCCAGCAGCCCCACGGGCAGGCCGGACTACGAGCAGTACTTC.

This clone was picked up a small number of times. The CDR3 sequence: CASSLVSSGILYEQYF. As DNA, the CDR3 is TGTGCCAGCAGCTTAGTTTCTAGCGGGATCCTCTACGAGCAGTACTTC. The chain recombines TRBV13 with TRBJ2-7; 9 bases match TRBD2. Germline V gene lookup returns CDR1 PRHDT and CDR2 FYEKMQ (reference sequence). The CDR3 covers 16 residues. J gave up 3 bases and V 1 base, and 7 bases lay outside the gene matches.

The chain carries TRBV2 and TRBJ2-1, with 7 bases matching TRBD2. Per germline, CDR1 SNHLY and CDR2 FYNNEI. The CDR3 is made up of 18 amino acids. V lost 2 bases to trimming and J lost 5 bases; unmatched junction nucleotides: 15. As DNA, the CDR3 is TGTGCCAGCAGTGAAATTTTCGTTGTCGGCGGGAGAAACAATGAGCAGTTCTTC. This gives the protein CASSEIFVVGGRNNEQFF.

The genes are TRBV6-4 and TRBJ1-4; D is undetermined. The CDR3 is 13 amino acids. Germline CDR1 reads MRHNA; CDR2 reads SNTAGT. V was cut by 3 bases and J by 5 bases, with 7 bases left in between. The chain's CDR3 is CASSEGENEKLFF. The CDR3 DNA follows: TGTGCCAGCAGTGAAGGAGAAAATGAAAAACTGTTTTTT.

This CDR3 is CASSSGTGGTEAFF. The CDR3, as DNA: TGCGCCAGCAGCTCCGGGACAGGGGGCACTGAAGCTTTCTTT. This chain links TRBV5-1 with TRBJ1-1; TRBD1 matches 11 bases. Trimming took 3 bases from V and 4 from J; bases not matched to a gene: 2. This CDR3 contains 14 residues. Germline V gene lookup returns CDR1 SGHRS and CDR2 YFSETQ. Combining the CDR3 with reference TRBV5-1 and TRBJ1-1 gives the whole variable domain KAGVTQTPRYLIKTRGQQVTLSCSPISGHRSVSWYQQTPGQGLQFLFEYFSETQRNKGNFPGRFSGRQFSNSRSEMNVSTLELGDSALYLCASSSGTGGTEAFFGQGTRLTVV.

This clone was seen just once. V is TRBV9 and J is TRBJ1-2, with 7 nucleotides matching TRBD1. CDR3 length: 15 amino acids. Unmatched junction bases numbered 9, after V lost 3 bases and J lost 4 bases. The V gene's germline CDR1 is SGDLS and CDR2 YYNGEE. CDR3: CASSGQGARGYGYTF. CDR3 DNA: TGTGCCAGCAGCGGACAGGGAGCCCGCGGCTATGGCTACACCTTC.

V and J are TRBV18 and TRBJ2-7, with a weak D call TRBD1 (5 bases). CDR1 KGHSH and CDR2 LQKENI come from the germline V gene. V was pared by 2 bases and J by 5 bases, with 13 bases between. This CDR3 is 14 amino acids long. As DNA, the CDR3 is TGTGCCAGCTCACCAACCAGGGTAAGGAACGAGCAGTACTTC. Translation: CASSPTRVRNEQYF.

The chain combines TRBV28 with TRBJ1-5; no clear D. V was clipped by 5 bases and J by 3 bases, with 11 bases between them. Germline CDR1 and CDR2: MDHEN and SYDVKM. The CDR3 sequence is 14 residues long. CDR3 nucleotide sequence: TGTGCCAGCAGTCTTAGCTTCCCCAATCAGCCCCAGCATTTT. Translating gives CASSLSFPNQPQHF.

This clone was observed a few times. The chain joins TRBV6-4 to TRBJ2-3; the match to TRBD1 covers 10 bases. CDR1 and CDR2 (germline): MRHNA, SNTAGT. Unmatched junction bases numbered 5, after V lost 4 bases and J lost 1 base. This CDR3 has 16 amino acids. The CDR3 region is CASSAGTGVGTDTQYF. CDR3 in DNA: TGTGCCAGCAGTGCGGGGACAGGGGTAGGCACAGATACGCAGTATTTT.

J is TRBJ2-1 and V is TRBV7-9, with TRBD2 matching over 11 bases. Trimming cost V 4 bases and J 8 bases; bases outside gene matches: 16. The CDR3 extends over 18 amino acids. Germline V lookup: CDR1 SEHNR, CDR2 FQNEAQ (reference sequence). CDR3 protein: CASSSRKILAGGFDEQFF. In nucleotides, the CDR3 is TGTGCCAGCAGCTCCCGAAAGATTTTAGCGGGAGGGTTCGATGAGCAGTTCTTC.

This chain connects TRBV6-5 to TRBJ1-2, with D perhaps matching TRBD1 (5 bases). The CDR3 contains 14 residues. Germline-derived CDR1 and CDR2 are MNHEY and SVGAGI. V shed 5 bases and J shed 3 bases, with 13 bases lying between them. Here the CDR3 reads CASSLRQSYYGYTF. In DNA, the CDR3 is TGTGCCAGCAGTCTCAGACAGTCCTACTATGGCTACACCTTC.

The chain joins TRBV27 to TRBJ2-7; 10 bases are shared with TRBD2. Unmatched junction bases numbered 2, after V lost 3 bases and J lost 0 bases. Germline loops: CDR1 MNHEY, CDR2 SMNVEV (reference sequence). The CDR3 is 15 residues long. Written as DNA, the CDR3 is TGTGCCAGCAGTTTGATAGCGGGAGGCTCCTACGAGCAGTACTTC. Protein: CASSLIAGGSYEQYF.

V usage is TRBV28 and J usage is TRBJ2-7, with TRBD2 identical over 9 bases. CDR3 size: 15 residues. Germline loops: CDR1 MDHEN, CDR2 SYDVKM. Trimming took 3 bases from V and 4 from J; bases not matched to a gene: 7. The CDR3 sequence is CASSFGGLAIYEQYF. The DNA of the CDR3 is TGTGCCAGCAGTTTTGGCGGACTAGCGATTTACGAGCAGTACTTC.

This rearrangement joins TRBV9 to TRBJ2-1, with D maybe TRBD1 (6 bases). Germline V gene lookup returns CDR1 SGDLS and CDR2 YYNGEE. The CDR3 consists of 15 residues. Trimming stripped 3 bases from V and 4 bases from J, with 14 bases between. The CDR3 loop reads CASSAAGTQYNEQFF. CDR3 nucleotide sequence: TGTGCCAGCAGCGCTGCCGGGACACAATACAATGAGCAGTTCTTC.

This clone was detected only once. The chain recombines TRBV12-5 with TRBJ2-7; no clear D. Trimming removed 2 bases from V and 2 bases from J, with 10 bases in between. From germline, CDR1 is LGHNT and CDR2 FRNRAP. The CDR3 extends over 14 amino acids. The CDR3 coding sequence is TGTGCTAGTGGTTTGCGGCCATTGACCTACGAGCAGTACTTC. Its protein product is CASGLRPLTYEQYF.

The rearrangement links TRBV29-1 to TRBJ2-4; D may match TRBD1 or TRBD2 (5 bases each). CDR3 length: 13 residues. V was clipped by 4 bases and J by 0 bases, with 7 bases between them. Germline CDR1 SQVTM, CDR2 ANQGSEA. CDR3 in amino acids: CSVVGTAKNIQYF. CDR3 nucleotides: TGCAGCGTTGTCGGGACAGCCAAAAACATTCAGTACTTC. The variable domain in full, completed from reference TRBV29-1 and TRBJ2-4, reads SAVISQKPSRDICQRGTSLTIQCQVDSQVTMMFWYRQQPGQSLTLIATANQGSEATYESGFVIDKFPISRPNLTFSTLTVSNMSPEDSSIYLCSVVGTAKNIQYFGAGTRLSVL.

The V and J genes are TRBV7-9 and TRBJ2-5; maybe TRBD2 (6 bases). Looked up from germline, CDR1 is SEHNR and CDR2 is FQNEAQ (reference sequence). The CDR3 extends over 15 amino acids. Trimming stripped 2 bases from V and 2 bases from J, with 12 bases between. The CDR3 spells CASSLMGGAQETQYF. DNA of the CDR3: TGTGCCAGCAGCTTAATGGGCGGGGCACAAGAGACCCAGTACTTC.

The chain combines TRBV2 with TRBJ2-1, with D perhaps matching TRBD1 or TRBD2 (5 bases each). CDR3 length: 17 amino acids. In germline, CDR1 is SNHLY, CDR2 FYNNEI. The V end lost 6 bases, the J end lost 0 bases, and 18 bases lay between the germline ends. CDR3: CASRGEQAWSSYNEQFF. CDR3 nucleotide sequence: TGTGCCAGCAGGGGAGAACAGGCCTGGAGCTCCTACAATGAGCAGTTCTTC.

The V call is TRBV7-3, the J call TRBJ2-1; D gene unclear. The CDR3 has 14 amino acids. Germline values: CDR1 SGHTA, CDR2 FQGTGA. The germline V and J ends were trimmed by 5 bases and 3 bases, with 11 bases remaining between them. CDR3 nucleotides: TGTGCCAGCAGCCCAAACCCCTACTACAATGAGCAGTTCTTC. Amino acids: CASSPNPYYNEQFF.

Written as DNA, the CDR3 is TGTGCCAGCAACGGAGGAGGAGCCTACTCGAACACCGGGGAGCTGTTTTTT. It yields the protein CASNGGGAYSNTGELFF. The rearrangement joins TRBV5-4 to TRBJ2-2, with D perhaps TRBD2 (5 bases). Trimming removed 6 bases at V and 0 bases at J, with 18 bases between. The CDR3 contains 17 residues. Looked up from germline, CDR1 is SGHNT and CDR2 is YYREEE (reference sequence).

This chain connects TRBV5-1 to TRBJ2-2; 12 nucleotides line up with TRBD1. Germline CDR1 SGHRS, CDR2 YFSETQ. V dropped 5 bases and J dropped 4; count of bases not matched to a gene: 6. This CDR3 is built from 16 residues. The CDR3 DNA sequence: TGCGCCAGCAGGGGACAGGGGGCTTCAGTCACCGGGGAGCTGTTTTTT. Translation gives CASRGQGASVTGELFF.

V and J are TRBV7-8 and TRBJ1-5, with unresolved D. The CDR3 extends over 16 amino acids. The ends were cut back, 0 bases at V and 1 base at J, with 10 bases in the middle. Germline CDR1 is SGHVS and CDR2 is FQNEAQ. The CDR3 reads CASSLALGRSNQPQHF. In nucleotides, the CDR3 is TGTGCCAGCAGCTTAGCTTTAGGAAGGAGCAATCAGCCCCAGCATTTT.

The chain links TRBV4-2 to TRBJ2-5, with D possibly being TRBD1 (6 bases). The J call is in doubt because the DNA end fits TRBJ2-7 better. The germline gives CDR1 LGHNA, CDR2 YNFKEQ. This CDR3 has 16 amino acids. This CDR3 reads CASSQDRARGSYEQYF. CDR3 coding DNA: TGTGCCAGCAGCCAAGATCGGGCCAGGGGTTCCTACGAGCAGTACTTC.

V gene TRBV29-1 combines with J gene TRBJ2-6, with TRBD1 matching over 7 bases. Germline CDR1 is SQVTM and CDR2 is ANQGSEA. The junction had 19 bases not matched to a gene; V was cut back by 4 bases and J by 1 base. The CDR3 is 20 residues long. In nucleotides, the CDR3 is TGCAGCGTTGGATCCTCTTCTACAGGGGCCCGTACATCTGGGGCCAACGTCCTGACTTTC. Amino acid sequence: CSVGSSSTGARTSGANVLTF.

This chain joins TRBV9 and TRBJ2-2, with D tentatively TRBD1 (5 bases). CDR3 size: 16 residues. From germline, CDR1 is SGDLS and CDR2 YYNGEE. V was cut by 0 bases and J by 7 bases, with 16 bases left in between. The CDR3, as DNA: TGTGCCAGCAGCGTAGAGGTCAGGGTGGTGGACGGGGAGCTGTTTTTT. Its translation is CASSVEVRVVDGELFF.

V gene TRBV4-2 combines with J gene TRBJ2-3; D gene ambiguous. The V gene's germline CDR1 is LGHNA and CDR2 YNFKEQ. The length of the CDR3 is 14 residues. Deletions cut 1 base from V and 4 bases from J, with 9 bases between. CDR3 sequence reads: CASSQGKEPDTQYF. CDR3 nucleotides: TGTGCCAGCAGCCAAGGAAAGGAGCCAGATACGCAGTATTTT.

The chain couples TRBV12-5 to TRBJ1-3; 9 positions agree with TRBD1. Germline loops: CDR1 LGHNT, CDR2 FRNRAP. The CDR3 is 15 amino acids. Trimming removed 4 bases from V and 4 bases from J; junction bases left unmatched: 5. The CDR3: CASGWRDREGNTIYF. In DNA, the CDR3 is TGTGCTAGTGGTTGGAGGGACAGGGAGGGAAACACCATATATTTT.

The chain carries TRBV28 and TRBJ2-5; 9 positions match TRBD1. The CDR3 loop spans 18 amino acids. Germline values: CDR1 MDHEN, CDR2 SYDVKM. V trimming: 3 bases; J trimming: 5 bases; junction bases outside the gene matches: 16. CDR3 bases: TGTGCCAGCAGTTTGGGGGGATACGGGACAGGGATAGGGGAGACCCAGTACTTC. Its protein is CASSLGGYGTGIGETQYF.

The chain couples TRBV5-4 to TRBJ1-2; maybe TRBD1 (5 bases). The CDR3 loop spans 12 amino acids. From germline, CDR1 is SGHNT and CDR2 YYREEE (reference sequence). Trimming cost V 3 bases and J 5 bases, with 8 bases left between them. CDR3 region: CASSSGVYGYTF. The CDR3 DNA reads TGTGCCAGCAGCTCGGGGGTTTATGGCTACACCTTC.

This rearrangement joins TRBV6-4 to TRBJ2-2; TRBD1 matches at 7 bases. This CDR3 is 17 amino acids long. Germline V gene data show CDR1 as MRHNA and CDR2 as SNTAGT. The V gene end was trimmed by 2 bases and the J gene end by 3 bases; junction bases not matched to a gene: 9. The DNA of the CDR3 is TGTGCCAGCAGTGACGCGACTGAGGGGGCTGACACCGGGGAGCTGTTTTTT. Residues: CASSDATEGADTGELFF.